What follows are 27 T cell receptor beta chains derived from one specimen sequenced in a study of T cell responses to AZD1222 COVID-19 vaccine. This table comes from immunoSEQ multiplex PCR, and its TCRdb copy is limited to in-frame clones, with some not included. Seen here are over 60,000 clones, 88% observed once, and the top ten hold approximately 5%. Material: peripheral blood, obtained 28 days after the second dose of the MenACWY control vaccine. These TCRs come from an adult who received the MenACWY meningococcal vaccine as a control.

This chain links TRBV4-1 with TRBJ2-5, with TRBD1 as a possible D gene (6 bases). Trimming left V 0 bases short and J 5 bases short, with 13 bases between. CDR1 and CDR2 (germline): MGHRA, YSYEKL. This CDR3 has 15 residues. CDR3 protein: CASSQEGAQRETQYF. The CDR3 nucleotides read TGCGCCAGCAGCCAAGAGGGGGCCCAGCGGGAGACCCAGTACTTC.

The chain recombines TRBV11-2 with TRBJ1-5; TRBD1 might be the D (5 bases). Per germline, CDR1 SGHAT and CDR2 FQNNGV. With 3 bases removed from V and 0 bases from J, the gap between germline ends came to 12 bases. CDR3 size: 16 residues. CDR3 loop: CASSLEGAGSNQPQHF. CDR3 DNA: TGTGCCAGCAGCTTGGAAGGGGCCGGTAGCAATCAGCCCCAGCATTTT.

The V and J genes are TRBV18 and TRBJ1-2, with D possibly being TRBD1 (6 bases). Deletions cut 1 base from V and 4 bases from J, with 13 bases between. CDR1 is KGHSH and CDR2 is LQKENI in the germline V gene. This CDR3 region has 15 residues. The CDR3 nucleotides read TGTGCCAGCTCACCACGGACAGCTGGGACCTATGGCTACACCTTC. Translating it yields CASSPRTAGTYGYTF.

V is TRBV3-1 (or the pseudogene TRBV3-2) and J is TRBJ1-2, with TRBD1 as a possible D gene (5 bases). This CDR3 is 18 amino acids long. Trimming stripped 7 bases from V and 6 bases from J, with 30 bases between. The germline CDR1 and CDR2 sequences are LGHDT and YNNKEL (reference sequence). The CDR3 DNA reads as TGTGCCAGCACCCGAACTTGGGTGAGGGACGGACGTAGGGATGGCTACACCTTC. This codes for CASTRTWVRDGRRDGYTF.

The V gene is TRBV7-9, the J gene TRBJ1-6, with 7 bases lining up with TRBD1. The CDR3 has 15 amino acids. Looked up from germline, CDR1 is SEHNR and CDR2 is FQNEAQ (reference sequence). Trimming at V came to 7 bases and at J to 4 bases, leaving 7 bases not matched to a gene. In nucleotides, the CDR3 is TGTGCCAGCACAGACGGGACAGCGTATAATTCACCCCTCCACTTT. Protein sequence: CASTDGTAYNSPLHF.

The V gene is TRBV4-3, the J gene TRBJ1-5; D is unresolved. The V end lost 0 bases, the J end lost 6 bases, and 6 bases lay between the germline ends. The V gene's germline CDR1 is LGHNA and CDR2 YSLEER. The CDR3 spans 13 residues. DNA for the CDR3: TGCGCCAGCAGCCAAGACAGACTTCAGCCCCAGCATTTT. It is translated as CASSQDRLQPQHF.

The CDR3 region is CASSPLETSGRNTGELFF. CDR3 nucleotide sequence: TGTGCCAGCTCACCACTAGAGACTAGCGGGCGCAACACCGGGGAGCTGTTTTTT. V gene TRBV18 combines with J gene TRBJ2-2; 10 bases line up with TRBD2. The J segment lost 2 bases and the V segment lost 1 base, leaving 7 bases of the junction unmatched. The CDR3 totals 18 residues. The germline V gene has CDR1 KGHSH and CDR2 LQKENI.

This chain uses TRBV29-1 with TRBJ1-1, with D unresolved. V was clipped by 7 bases and J by 4 bases, with 16 bases between them. The germline V gene encodes CDR1 SQVTM and CDR2 ANQGSEA. The CDR3 extends over 13 amino acids. This CDR3 is CSGRGGVGTEAFF. The CDR3 DNA is TGCAGCGGACGAGGAGGAGTTGGCACTGAAGCTTTCTTT. Full variable domain (rest looked up from reference TRBV29-1 and TRBJ1-1): SAVISQKPSRDICQRGTSLTIQCQVDSQVTMMFWYRQQPGQSLTLIATANQGSEATYESGFVIDKFPISRPNLTFSTLTVSNMSPEDSSIYLCSGRGGVGTEAFFGQGTRLTVV.

This chain connects TRBV28 to TRBJ2-1, with 7 bases fitting TRBD2. Germline assignment: CDR1 MDHEN and CDR2 SYDVKM. J was trimmed by 6 bases and V by 4 bases; bases with no gene match: 12. This CDR3 is built from 16 residues. In nucleotides, the CDR3 is TGTGCCAGCAGTTGGGACTTCCGGACTAGGAGCAATGAGCAGTTCTTC. Protein sequence: CASSWDFRTRSNEQFF.

The V gene is TRBV28, the J gene TRBJ1-1; D is possibly TRBD1 (6 bases). This CDR3 has 13 amino acids. CDR1 is MDHEN and CDR2 is SYDVKM in the germline V gene. V shed 4 bases and J shed 10 bases, with 16 bases lying between them. The CDR3 is CASSSLNTQGAFF. The CDR3 DNA reads as TGTGCCAGCAGTTCCCTCAACACACAGGGAGCTTTCTTT. The full variable domain, with the rest looked up from reference TRBV28 and TRBJ1-1, is DVKVTQSSRYLVKRTGEKVFLECVQDMDHENMFWYRQDPGLGLRLIYFSYDVKMKEKGDIPEGYSVSREKKERFSLILESASTNQTSMYLCASSSLNTQGAFFGQGTRLTVV.

CDR3 protein: CASSLVGGALETQYF. As DNA, the CDR3 is TGCGCCAGCAGCTTGGTCGGGGGGGCCTTGGAGACCCAGTACTTC. This rearrangement joins TRBV5-1 to TRBJ2-5; TRBD2 aligns across 8 bases. V lost 0 bases, J lost 5 bases, and 6 bases stayed unmatched. The CDR3 runs to 15 residues. CDR1 SGHRS and CDR2 YFSETQ come from the germline V gene.

This chain joins TRBV24-1 and TRBJ2-7, with TRBD2 matching over 8 bases. The CDR3 extends over 13 amino acids. Germline V lookup: CDR1 KGHDR, CDR2 SFDVKD. The J segment lost 4 bases and the V segment lost 5 bases, leaving 3 bases of the junction unmatched. The CDR3 region has the DNA TGTGCCACCAGTGCGGGAGGGCTTTACGAGCAGTACTTC. Translation gives CATSAGGLYEQYF.

The chain recombines TRBV3-1 (or the pseudogene TRBV3-2) with TRBJ1-1; D gene ambiguous. Germline-derived CDR1 and CDR2 are LGHDT and YNNKEL (reference sequence). Trimming left V 0 bases short and J 1 base short, with 6 bases between. The CDR3 runs to 14 residues. CDR3 DNA: TGTGCCAGCAGCCAAGAGGCAGCGAACACTGAAGCTTTCTTT. This gives the protein CASSQEAANTEAFF.

This clone was observed a few times. The V and J genes are TRBV9 and TRBJ2-3, with a possible D match to TRBD2 (5 bases). This CDR3 has 15 amino acids. Deletions cut 4 bases from V and 2 bases from J, with 14 bases between. The V gene's germline CDR1 is SGDLS and CDR2 YYNGEE. In DNA form, the CDR3 reads TGTGCCAGCAGCATCGGACTCGCCTCCACAGATACGCAGTATTTT. The encoded protein is CASSIGLASTDTQYF.

The gene calls are TRBV7-2 and TRBJ1-1; no definite D call. Germline CDR1 and CDR2: SGHTA and FQGNSA. The CDR3 length is 14 residues. V gave up 5 bases and J gave up 8 bases, with 18 bases separating them. CDR3 loop: CASSAVFVYDEAFF. In DNA form, the CDR3 reads TGTGCCAGCAGCGCGGTGTTTGTCTACGACGAAGCTTTCTTT.

This rearrangement joins TRBV7-9 to TRBJ1-6; no clear D gene. There are 13 residues in the CDR3. Germline V gene data show CDR1 as SEHNR and CDR2 as FQNEAQ (reference sequence). Trimming removed 3 bases from V and 8 bases from J, with 8 bases in between. CDR3 residues: CASSFQVDSPLHF. The CDR3 coding sequence is TGTGCCAGCAGCTTCCAAGTGGATTCACCCCTCCACTTT.

The chain has TRBV28 and TRBJ1-2; 9 bases are shared with TRBD1. V trimming: 3 bases; J trimming: 7 bases; junction bases outside the gene matches: 6. Germline V gene lookup returns CDR1 MDHEN and CDR2 SYDVKM. The CDR3 totals 14 residues. CDR3 nucleotides: TGTGCCAGCAGTTTTTTACAGGGGGCGTTTGGCTACACCTTC. The encoded protein is CASSFLQGAFGYTF.

The rearrangement uses TRBV7-2 and TRBJ1-6, with D possibly TRBD1 on 6 matching bases. Germline-derived CDR1 and CDR2 are SGHTA and FQGNSA. The length of the CDR3 is 16 residues. V was clipped by 5 bases and J by 7 bases, with 18 bases between them. CDR3 region: CASSPRGGRSNSPLHF. In nucleotides, the CDR3 is TGTGCCAGCAGCCCAAGGGGGGGAAGATCAAATTCACCCCTCCACTTT.

The chain employs TRBV7-2 and TRBJ2-7; D possibly corresponds to TRBD2 (6 bases). The CDR3 is 11 amino acids. V lost 4 bases, J lost 7 bases, and 8 bases lay in between. Germline-derived CDR1 and CDR2 are SGHTA and FQGNSA. The CDR3 DNA reads as TGTGCCAGCAGCTCTCGGGGGGAGCAGTACTTC. Its translation: CASSSRGEQYF.

This chain joins TRBV18 and TRBJ2-1, with D uncertain. Trimming stripped 5 bases from V and 4 bases from J, with 12 bases between. The germline CDR1 and CDR2 sequences are KGHSH and LQKENI. The CDR3 spans 14 residues. The CDR3 DNA reads TGTGCCAGCTCAGCAAGACTGGAATACAATGAGCAGTTCTTC. It is translated as CASSARLEYNEQFF.

J is TRBJ2-3 and V is TRBV9, with D possibly TRBD2 on 6 matching bases. Germline CDR1 is SGDLS and CDR2 is YYNGEE. The CDR3 has 16 residues. V lost 6 bases and J lost 2, with 19 bases in between. This CDR3 reads CASIPGVQDDTDTQYF. For the CDR3, the DNA is TGTGCCAGCATCCCGGGGGTACAGGACGACACAGATACGCAGTATTTT.

V usage is TRBV11-3 and J usage is TRBJ1-1, with D maybe TRBD1 (5 bases). Between the trimmed V and J ends, which lost 1 base and 5 bases, there was a span of 14 bases. Germline V lookup: CDR1 SGHNT, CDR2 YENEEA. The CDR3 sequence is 15 residues long. CDR3: CASSLGPYKGTEAFF. CDR3 nucleotides: TGTGCCAGCAGCTTAGGACCATATAAGGGGACTGAAGCTTTCTTT.

This clone was seen a few times. This chain joins TRBV30 and TRBJ2-7, with TRBD1 identical over 7 bases. J gave up 5 bases and V 3 bases, and 4 bases lay outside the gene matches. The length of the CDR3 is 12 residues. Germline loops: CDR1 GTSNPN, CDR2 SVGIG (reference sequence). CDR3 coding DNA: TGTGCCTGGAGGGGCGACAGGGACGAGCAGTACTTC. Translation gives CAWRGDRDEQYF.

V gene TRBV19 combines with J gene TRBJ1-1; D remains unclear. V lost 3 bases to trimming and J lost 5 bases, with 13 bases between them. Looked up from germline, CDR1 is LNHDA and CDR2 is SQIVND (reference sequence). The CDR3 has 14 amino acids. CDR3: CASSISGGRTEAFF. Written as DNA, the CDR3 is TGTGCCAGTAGTATCTCAGGAGGTAGGACTGAAGCTTTCTTT.

The chain joins TRBV28 to TRBJ1-4; a possible D gene is TRBD1 (5 bases). V was cut by 6 bases and J by 4 bases, with 12 bases left in between. There are 14 residues in the CDR3. Germline lookup yields CDR1 MDHEN and CDR2 SYDVKM. CDR3 nucleotides: TGTGCCAGCAGCCCTGGGGCCCTTAATGAAAAACTGTTTTTT. Encoded protein: CASSPGALNEKLFF.

This chain joins TRBV5-4 and TRBJ2-2; maybe TRBD2 (5 bases). The CDR3 has 17 residues. CDR1 is SGHNT and CDR2 is YYREEE in the germline V gene (reference sequence). V was cut by 0 bases and J by 6 bases, with 18 bases left in between. CDR3 sequence reads: CASSLVPAGDLSGELFF. The CDR3 DNA follows: TGTGCCAGCAGCTTGGTCCCCGCGGGCGATCTCTCCGGGGAGCTGTTTTTT.

The genes are TRBV7-2 and TRBJ2-7; 10 nucleotides match TRBD2. Trimming at V came to 3 bases and at J to 1 base, leaving 3 bases not matched to a gene. CDR3 length: 15 residues. Germline loops: CDR1 SGHTA, CDR2 FQGNSA. The CDR3 is CASSFTSGKSYEQYF. CDR3 DNA: TGTGCCAGCAGCTTTACTAGCGGGAAATCCTACGAGCAGTACTTC.